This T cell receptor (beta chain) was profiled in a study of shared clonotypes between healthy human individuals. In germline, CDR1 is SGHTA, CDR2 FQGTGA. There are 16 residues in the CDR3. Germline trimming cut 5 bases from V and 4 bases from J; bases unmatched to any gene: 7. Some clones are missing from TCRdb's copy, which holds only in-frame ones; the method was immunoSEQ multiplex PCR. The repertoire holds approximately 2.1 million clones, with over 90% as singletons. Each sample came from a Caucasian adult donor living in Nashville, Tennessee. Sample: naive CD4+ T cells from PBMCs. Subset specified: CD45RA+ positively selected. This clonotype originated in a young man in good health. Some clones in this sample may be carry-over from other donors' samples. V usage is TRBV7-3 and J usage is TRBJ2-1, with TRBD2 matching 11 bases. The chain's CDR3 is CASSLQGLAAYNEQFF. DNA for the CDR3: TGTGCCAGCAGCCTGCAGGGACTAGCGGCTTACAATGAGCAGTTCTTC.